This TCR beta chain comes out of a study of CD8+ T cells in alopecia areata. Study summary: For the treated group, dosing was oral tofacitinib at 5 to 10 mg twice daily. Tofacitinib therapy lasting 6 to 18 months was followed by 6 months off drug. General study points: Scalp data also include sequences from resident alphabeta T cells of normal skin.

TCR sequencing used cDNA made by reverse transcription of extracted RNA. Clones were sequenced by immunoSEQ multiplex PCR, and TCRdb holds only the in-frame ones, with some missing. This table holds roughly 250,000 clones, under 70% found once. Trimming stripped 0 bases from V and 3 bases from J, with 14 bases between. In germline, CDR1 is MGHDK, CDR2 SYGVNS. The CDR3 is 16 amino acids. Concerning this clone itself: Its target is not known.

Researchers picked out CD4+ and CD8+ T cells from PBMCs by sorting. Here the sequenced sample was CD4+ T cells sorted from blood, taken at week 0. The source is a human donor with alopecia areata. The chain couples TRBV25-1 to TRBJ1-2; no clear D gene. For the CDR3, the DNA is TGTGCCAGCAGTGAATATACGGGGTCCTCTGACTATGGCTACACCTTC. Residues: CASSEYTGSSDYGYTF.